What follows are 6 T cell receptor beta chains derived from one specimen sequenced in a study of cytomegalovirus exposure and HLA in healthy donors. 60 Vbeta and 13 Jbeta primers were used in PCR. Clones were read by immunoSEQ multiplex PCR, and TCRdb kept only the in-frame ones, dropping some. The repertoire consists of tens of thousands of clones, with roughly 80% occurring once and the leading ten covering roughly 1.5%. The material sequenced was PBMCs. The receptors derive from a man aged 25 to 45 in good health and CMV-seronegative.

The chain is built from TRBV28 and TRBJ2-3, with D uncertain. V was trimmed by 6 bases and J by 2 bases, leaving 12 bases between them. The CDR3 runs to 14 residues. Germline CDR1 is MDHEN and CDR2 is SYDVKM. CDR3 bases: TGTGCCAGCAGGGATACCTGGGCCACAGATACGCAGTATTTT. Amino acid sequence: CASRDTWATDTQYF.

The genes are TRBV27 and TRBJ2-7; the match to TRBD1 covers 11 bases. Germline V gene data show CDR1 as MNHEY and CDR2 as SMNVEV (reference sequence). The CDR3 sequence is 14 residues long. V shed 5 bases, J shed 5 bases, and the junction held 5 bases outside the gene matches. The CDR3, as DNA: TGTGCCAGCAGTCGGACAGGGGGCGGACACGAGCAGTACTTC. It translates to CASSRTGGGHEQYF.

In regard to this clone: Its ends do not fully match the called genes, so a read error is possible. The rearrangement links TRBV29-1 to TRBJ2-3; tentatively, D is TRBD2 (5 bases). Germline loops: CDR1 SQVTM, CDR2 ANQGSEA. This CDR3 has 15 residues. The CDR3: CSVEVSGASTDTQYF. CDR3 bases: TGCAGCGTCGAAGTAAGCGGAGCTAGCACAGATACGCAGTATTTT.

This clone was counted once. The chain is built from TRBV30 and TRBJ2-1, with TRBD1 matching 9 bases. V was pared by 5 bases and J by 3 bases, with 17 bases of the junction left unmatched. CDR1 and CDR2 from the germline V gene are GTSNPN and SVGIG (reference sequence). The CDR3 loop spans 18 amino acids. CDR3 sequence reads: CAWGASPVRDRDYNEQFF. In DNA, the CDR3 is TGTGCCTGGGGTGCTTCGCCCGTCCGGGACAGGGACTACAATGAGCAGTTCTTC. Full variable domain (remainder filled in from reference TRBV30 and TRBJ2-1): SQTIHQWPATLVQPVGSPLSLECTVEGTSNPNLYWYRQAAGRGLQLLFYSVGIGQISSEVPQNLSASRPQDRQFILSSKKLLLSDSGFYLCAWGASPVRDRDYNEQFFGPGTRLTVL.

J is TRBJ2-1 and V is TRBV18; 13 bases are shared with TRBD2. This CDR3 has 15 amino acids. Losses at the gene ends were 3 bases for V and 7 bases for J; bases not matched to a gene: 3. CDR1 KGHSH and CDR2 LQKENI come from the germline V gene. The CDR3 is CASSPGLAGVNEQFF. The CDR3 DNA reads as TGTGCCAGCTCACCTGGACTAGCGGGAGTGAATGAGCAGTTCTTC. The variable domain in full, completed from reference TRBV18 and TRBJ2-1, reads NAGVMQNPRHLVRRRGQEARLRCSPMKGHSHVYWYRQLPEEGLKFMVYLQKENIIDESGMPKERFSAEFPKEGPSILRIQQVVRGDSAAYFCASSPGLAGVNEQFFGPGTRLTVL.

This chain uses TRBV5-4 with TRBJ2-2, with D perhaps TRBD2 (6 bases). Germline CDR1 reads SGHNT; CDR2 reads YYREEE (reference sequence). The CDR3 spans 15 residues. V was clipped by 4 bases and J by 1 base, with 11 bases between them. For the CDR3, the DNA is TGTGCCAGCAGCCCGGGAGCGGGGAACACCGGGGAGCTGTTTTTT. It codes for CASSPGAGNTGELFF.